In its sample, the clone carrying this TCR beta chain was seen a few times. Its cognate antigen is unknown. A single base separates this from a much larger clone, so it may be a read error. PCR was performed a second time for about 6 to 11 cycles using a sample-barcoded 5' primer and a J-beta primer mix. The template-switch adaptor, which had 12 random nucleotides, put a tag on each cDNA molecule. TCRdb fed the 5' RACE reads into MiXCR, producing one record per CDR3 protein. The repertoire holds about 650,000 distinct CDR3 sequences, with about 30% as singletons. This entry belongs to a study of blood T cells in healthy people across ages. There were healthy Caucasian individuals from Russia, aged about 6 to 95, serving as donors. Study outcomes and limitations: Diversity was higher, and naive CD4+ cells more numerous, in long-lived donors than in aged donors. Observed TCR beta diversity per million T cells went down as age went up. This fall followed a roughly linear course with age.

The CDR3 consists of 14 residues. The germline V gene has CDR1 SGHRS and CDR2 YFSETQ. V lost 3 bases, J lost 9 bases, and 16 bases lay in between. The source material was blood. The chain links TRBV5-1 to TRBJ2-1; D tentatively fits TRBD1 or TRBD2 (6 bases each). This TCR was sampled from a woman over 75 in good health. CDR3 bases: TGCGCCAGCAGCTGGATTTTAGGGGGAGGTGAGCAGTTCTTC. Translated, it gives CASSWILGGGEQFF.